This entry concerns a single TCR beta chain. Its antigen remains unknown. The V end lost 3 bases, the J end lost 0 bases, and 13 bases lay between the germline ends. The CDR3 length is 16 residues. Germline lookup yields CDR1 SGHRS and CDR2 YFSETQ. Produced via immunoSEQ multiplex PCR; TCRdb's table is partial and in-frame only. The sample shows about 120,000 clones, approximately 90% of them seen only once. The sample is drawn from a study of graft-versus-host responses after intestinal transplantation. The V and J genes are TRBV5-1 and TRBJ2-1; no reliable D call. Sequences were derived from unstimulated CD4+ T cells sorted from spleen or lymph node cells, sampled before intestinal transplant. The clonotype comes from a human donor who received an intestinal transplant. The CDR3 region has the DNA TGCGCCAGCAGCTCCGGCGACTGGAGCTCCTACAATGAGCAGTTCTTC. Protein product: CASSSGDWSSYNEQFF. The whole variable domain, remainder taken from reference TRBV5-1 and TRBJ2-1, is KAGVTQTPRYLIKTRGQQVTLSCSPISGHRSVSWYQQTPGQGLQFLFEYFSETQRNKGNFPGRFSGRQFSNSRSEMNVSTLELGDSALYLCASSSGDWSSYNEQFFGPGTRLTVL.